This entry is about one T cell receptor (beta chain). The sample belongs to a study of PD-L1 blockade in urothelial cancer. Study overall: The patients had undergone anywhere from 0 to 3 prior chemotherapy regimens.

Deletions cut 7 bases from V and 6 bases from J, with 13 bases between. The CDR3 covers 14 residues. Per germline, CDR1 SGHTA and CDR2 FQGNSA. The data were produced by immunoSEQ multiplex PCR, yet TCRdb's version contains in-frame clones alone and is incomplete. In the table there are 30,000 to 50,000 clones, about 89% of which are singletons. The material was PBMCs, obtained around atezolizumab (anti-PD-L1) treatment. The receptor's source is a man in his 60s with urothelial cancer. J is TRBJ1-6 and V is TRBV7-2; D is possibly TRBD1 (6 bases). The CDR3 here is CASKQGIGNSPLHF. CDR3 bases: TGTGCCAGCAAACAGGGAATTGGTAATTCACCCCTCCACTTT.